Shown below are 5 T cell receptor beta chains from a single sample sequenced in a study of T cells in Graves' hyperthyroidism and ophthalmopathy. There were TCR beta CDR3 regions amplified from RNA transcripts. HTBI primers drove first-round RT-PCR of the TCR CDR3. TCRdb reprocessed the multiplex PCR reads with MiXCR, giving one entry per CDR3 protein. Altogether hundreds of thousands of distinct CDR3 sequences are present, around 42% being singletons, with the ten largest covering just over 8%. Sequenced input: peripheral blood or thyroid tissue (not recorded which). The receptors originated from a woman aged 18-29 years with Graves' hyperthyroidism.

This clonotype was recorded once. V gene TRBV20-1 combines with J gene TRBJ1-5; D is uncertain. This CDR3 spans 16 amino acids. V was shortened by 4 bases and J by 0 bases, with 16 bases between the two germline ends. Germline V CDR1 and CDR2: DFQATT, SNEGSKA (reference sequence). CDR3 bases: TGCAGTGCTATGTTATATCTATCACTTAGCAATCAGCCCCAGCATTTT. It encodes CSAMLYLSLSNQPQHF.

In this sample, this clonotype turned up a few times. V is TRBV19 and J is TRBJ1-4; D might be TRBD1 (6 bases). Germline assignment: CDR1 LNHDA and CDR2 SQIVND (reference sequence). The CDR3 has 12 residues. Between the trimmed V and J ends, which lost 8 bases and 8 bases, there was a span of 12 bases. The CDR3 is CASGRRGEKLFF. CDR3 DNA sequence: TGTGCCAGTGGGAGGAGGGGGGAAAAACTGTTTTTT.

This clonotype came up many times. J is TRBJ2-2 and V is TRBV24-1; 7 bases match TRBD2. Germline-derived CDR1 and CDR2 are KGHDR and SFDVKD. The CDR3 spans 15 residues. The V segment lost 4 bases and the J segment 0 bases; nucleotides outside the gene matches: 1. The CDR3 DNA sequence: TGTGCCACCAGTGAAGCGGGGCCGAACACCGGGGAGCTGTTTTTT. Amino acids: CATSEAGPNTGELFF.

The V call is TRBV2, the J call TRBJ2-7; TRBD2 might be the D (5 bases). Germline V lookup: CDR1 SNHLY, CDR2 FYNNEI. This CDR3 region has 13 residues. Trimming shortened V by 8 bases and J by 7 bases, and 18 bases separated the two germline ends. The CDR3 DNA sequence: TGTGCCAGCGTTGAAGTCGCCGGGAATGAGCAGTACTTC. This translates into CASVEVAGNEQYF.

V and J are TRBV20-1 and TRBJ1-6, with D unresolved. The CDR3 loop spans 13 amino acids. The ends were cut back, 1 base at V and 5 bases at J, with 6 bases in the middle. Germline V gene sequence: CDR1 DFQATT, CDR2 SNEGSKA (reference sequence). The CDR3 coding sequence is TGCAGTGCTAGAGCTCAGAATAATTCACCCCTCCACTTT. This codes for CSARAQNNSPLHF.